These 32 T cell receptor beta chains came from one sample sequenced in a study of cytomegalovirus exposure and HLA in healthy donors. This PCR relied on a set of 60 Vbeta primers and 13 Jbeta primers. The protocol was immunoSEQ multiplex PCR, while the TCRdb copy is restricted to in-frame clones and leaves out a portion. Seen here are about 94,000 clones, under 9% observed once, and the top ten hold roughly 2%. The sample was PBMCs. These receptors all stem from a man over 45 in good health and CMV-seronegative.

This clone occurred a few times. This chain uses TRBV30 with TRBJ2-7; 7 bases match TRBD1. From germline, CDR1 is GTSNPN and CDR2 SVGIG (reference sequence). V dropped 1 base and J dropped 6; count of bases not matched to a gene: 6. CDR3 length: 13 amino acids. In nucleotides, the CDR3 is TGTGCCTGGAGTGCCGATACAGGGGCCGAGCAGTACTTC. Translated: CAWSADTGAEQYF.

This clone was counted a few times. This chain joins TRBV7-9 and TRBJ2-1; D perhaps matches TRBD1 (6 bases). The V end lost 0 bases, the J end lost 8 bases, and 20 bases lay between the germline ends. This CDR3 is built from 17 residues. CDR1 and CDR2 from the germline V gene are SEHNR and FQNEAQ (reference sequence). For the CDR3, the DNA is TGTGCCAGCAGCTTAGCGTTGGGCAGGGGTAAGGAGGATGAGCAGTTCTTC. Residues: CASSLALGRGKEDEQFF.

This clone was found a few times. This chain links TRBV11-2 with TRBJ2-1; the match to TRBD2 covers 10 bases. Trimming cost V 7 bases and J 4 bases; bases outside gene matches: 4. The germline V gene encodes CDR1 SGHAT and CDR2 FQNNGV. This CDR3 is 14 amino acids long. The CDR3 reads CASTTSGLYNEQFF. DNA for the CDR3: TGTGCCAGCACGACTAGCGGGTTGTACAATGAGCAGTTCTTC.

This clone was seen only a few times. The J gene is TRBJ2-3, the V gene TRBV20-1; D possibly corresponds to TRBD1 (5 bases). CDR1 and CDR2 (germline): DFQATT, SNEGSKA (reference sequence). V was cut by 4 bases and J by 11 bases, with 13 bases left in between. The CDR3 consists of 11 residues. The CDR3 DNA reads TGCAGTGCTAATGATTTTCAGGGGCAGTATTTT. Amino acid sequence: CSANDFQGQYF.

The J gene is TRBJ2-3, the V gene TRBV2, with 10 bases aligning to TRBD1. The germline gives CDR1 SNHLY, CDR2 FYNNEI. J gave up 3 bases and V 4 bases, and 1 base lay outside the gene matches. The CDR3 is 14 amino acids. CDR3 sequence (DNA): TGTGCCAGCAGTGTGGGACAGGGGACAGATACGCAGTATTTT. It encodes CASSVGQGTDTQYF.

This clone was found a few times. The rearrangement uses TRBV28 and TRBJ1-2; D perhaps matches TRBD1 (5 bases). With 3 bases removed from V and 8 bases from J, the gap between germline ends came to 7 bases. This CDR3 is built from 11 residues. Germline values: CDR1 MDHEN, CDR2 SYDVKM. The CDR3 sequence is CASSFGGGYTF. The CDR3 DNA reads TGTGCCAGCAGTTTTGGGGGGGGCTACACCTTC.

This clone was detected a few times. The chain links TRBV7-9 to TRBJ2-6, with a possible D match to TRBD1 (6 bases). V lost 4 bases to trimming and J lost 4 bases, with 23 bases between them. Germline loops: CDR1 SEHNR, CDR2 FQNEAQ (reference sequence). The CDR3 spans 19 residues. CDR3 nucleotides: TGTGCCAGCAGCTCCACCTTGGCAATAACCCAGGGGGGGGCCAACGTCCTGACTTTC. Its protein product is CASSSTLAITQGGANVLTF.

The sample holds a few counts of this clone. The chain carries TRBV6-4 and TRBJ1-1; D is unresolved. CDR1 and CDR2 (germline): MRHNA, SNTAGT. The CDR3 runs 13 residues. V lost 6 bases to trimming and J lost 5 bases, with 13 bases between them. CDR3 sequence: CASSLEGGTEAFF. In nucleotides, the CDR3 is TGTGCCAGCAGCCTCGAGGGCGGAACTGAAGCTTTCTTT.

The CDR3 region has the DNA TGTGCCAGCAGCTTAGAAGAGGGCTACGAGCAGTACTTC. Encoded protein: CASSLEEGYEQYF. This chain links TRBV11-3 with TRBJ2-5, with D perhaps matching TRBD2 (5 bases). The assigned J gene may be wrong: the sequence end matches TRBJ2-7 better. The CDR3 runs to 13 residues. Germline V CDR1 and CDR2: SGHNT, YENEEA.

This clone was detected only a few times. V and J are TRBV18 and TRBJ2-5; possible D gene TRBD2, 5 bases. Germline CDR1 and CDR2: KGHSH and LQKENI. The V end lost 0 bases, the J end lost 5 bases, and 10 bases lay between the germline ends. The CDR3 loop spans 14 amino acids. CDR3 DNA sequence: TGTGCCAGCTCACCACCGTTGAGGGCTGAGACCCAGTACTTC. It yields the protein CASSPPLRAETQYF.

This clone was counted a few times. The chain has TRBV2 and TRBJ1-5; 7 nucleotides agree with TRBD1. The CDR3 has 14 amino acids. With 7 bases clipped from V and 3 bases from J, the junction kept 6 bases outside the gene matches. CDR1 and CDR2 from the germline V gene are SNHLY and FYNNEI. The CDR3 nucleotides read TGTGCCAGCACCTTCACAGGGGTCAATCAGCCCCAGCATTTT. Residues: CASTFTGVNQPQHF.

This clone was counted only a few times. V is TRBV4-1 and J is TRBJ2-2, with 7 bases matching TRBD2. Trimming at V came to 5 bases and at J to 4 bases, leaving 10 bases not matched to a gene. CDR1 and CDR2 (germline): MGHRA, YSYEKL. The CDR3 runs to 16 residues. CDR3 coding DNA: TGCGCCAGCAGCACCTACCTGGGGGGGGGCACCGGGGAGCTGTTTTTT. This encodes CASSTYLGGGTGELFF.

This clone turned up a few times. This rearrangement joins TRBV5-6 to TRBJ2-1; D possibly corresponds to TRBD2 (5 bases). The CDR3 contains 14 residues. V lost 4 bases to trimming and J lost 4 bases, with 12 bases between them. Germline CDR1 SGHDT, CDR2 YYEEEE. The CDR3: CASSTGYKYNEQFF. The CDR3 coding sequence is TGTGCCAGCAGCACGGGATATAAATACAATGAGCAGTTCTTC. The complete variable domain, with remaining parts taken from reference TRBV5-6 and TRBJ2-1, reads DAGVTQSPTHLIKTRGQQVTLRCSPKSGHDTVSWYQQALGQGPQFIFQYYEEEERQRGNFPDRFSGHQFPNYSSELNVNALLLGDSALYLCASSTGYKYNEQFFGPGTRLTVL.

The gene calls are TRBV6-5 and TRBJ2-3; maybe TRBD1 (6 bases). This CDR3 contains 14 residues. V was pared by 4 bases and J by 2 bases, with 10 bases between. In germline, CDR1 is MNHEY, CDR2 SVGAGI. DNA of the CDR3: TGTGCCAGCAGTTTCGGACAGACCACAGATACGCAGTATTTT. It translates to CASSFGQTTDTQYF.

This chain connects TRBV18 to TRBJ2-7, with a possible D match to TRBD2 (5 bases). Germline V gives CDR1 KGHSH, CDR2 LQKENI. This CDR3 spans 14 amino acids. Between the trimmed V and J ends, which lost 3 bases and 3 bases, there was a span of 12 bases. The CDR3 sequence is CASSPPEGSYEQYF. The DNA of the CDR3 is TGTGCCAGCTCACCGCCGGAAGGGAGCTACGAGCAGTACTTC.

A few counts support this clone. The chain links TRBV30 to TRBJ1-1; the D is unclear. The germline V gene encodes CDR1 GTSNPN and CDR2 SVGIG (reference sequence). There are 12 residues in the CDR3. The ends were cut back, 3 bases at V and 3 bases at J, with 8 bases in the middle. Here the CDR3 reads CAWRRTDTEAFF. CDR3 bases: TGTGCCTGGAGGAGAACGGACACTGAAGCTTTCTTT.

The chain uses TRBV21-1 and TRBJ1-5; TRBD1 is the table's D call and was not checked against the DNA. TRBV21-1 has pseudogene status. This CDR3 is 14 amino acids long. The CDR3 sequence: CASSSSGHYQPQHF. CDR3 nucleotide sequence: TGTGCCAGCAGCTCCTCGGGACACTATCAGCCCCAGCATTTT.

The chain has TRBV27 and TRBJ1-4; D gene uncertain. The germline V and J ends were trimmed by 5 bases and 8 bases, with 12 bases remaining between them. Germline V CDR1 and CDR2: MNHEY, SMNVEV (reference sequence). The CDR3 is 13 residues long. CDR3 DNA sequence: TGTGCCAGCAGTGCAACCCCACGGGAAAAACTGTTTTTT. It encodes CASSATPREKLFF.

This clone was counted between two and nine times. As DNA, the CDR3 is TGCAGCGTTGAGTCCGCGACATCACACAATGAGCAGTTCTTC. Translation gives CSVESATSHNEQFF. The chain links TRBV29-1 to TRBJ2-1; D is unclear. The V end lost 3 bases, the J end lost 5 bases, and 14 bases lay between the germline ends. The CDR3 consists of 14 residues. Germline V gene data show CDR1 as SQVTM and CDR2 as ANQGSEA.

Only a few counts were recorded for this clone. V gene TRBV28 combines with J gene TRBJ2-7; 7 bases align to TRBD2. CDR3 length: 15 residues. The trim removed 4 bases at V and 2 bases at J, leaving 8 bases unmatched. Germline CDR1 and CDR2: MDHEN and SYDVKM. Here the CDR3 reads CASSSGASGTYEQYF. The CDR3 coding sequence is TGTGCCAGCAGTTCTGGGGCTAGCGGAACCTACGAGCAGTACTTC. Full variable domain (missing parts from reference TRBV28 and TRBJ2-7): DVKVTQSSRYLVKRTGEKVFLECVQDMDHENMFWYRQDPGLGLRLIYFSYDVKMKEKGDIPEGYSVSREKKERFSLILESASTNQTSMYLCASSSGASGTYEQYFGPGTRLTVT.

The V call is TRBV19, the J call TRBJ1-4; perhaps TRBD1 as D (6 bases). CDR3 length equals 13 residues. V gave up 10 bases and J gave up 7 bases, with 16 bases separating them. From germline, CDR1 is LNHDA and CDR2 SQIVND (reference sequence). CDR3 in amino acids: CATAGAGGEKLFF. As DNA, the CDR3 is TGTGCCACCGCAGGGGCAGGAGGTGAAAAACTGTTTTTT.

This clone was recorded a few times. The chain joins TRBV5-1 to TRBJ2-1; TRBD2 matches 7 bases. The germline CDR1 and CDR2 sequences are SGHRS and YFSETQ. J lost 7 bases, V lost 4 bases, and 11 bases had no gene match. The length of the CDR3 is 15 residues. CDR3 protein: CASSRGELNLNEQFF. The CDR3, as DNA: TGCGCCAGCAGCCGGGGGGAGCTAAATTTGAATGAGCAGTTCTTC. Filled out from reference TRBV5-1 and TRBJ2-1, the complete variable domain reads KAGVTQTPRYLIKTRGQQVTLSCSPISGHRSVSWYQQTPGQGLQFLFEYFSETQRNKGNFPGRFSGRQFSNSRSEMNVSTLELGDSALYLCASSRGELNLNEQFFGPGTRLTVL.

The V gene is TRBV6-5, the J gene TRBJ2-7; 9 bases map to TRBD2. The CDR3 has 16 amino acids. V lost 0 bases, J lost 1 base, and 4 bases stayed unmatched. Per germline, CDR1 MNHEY and CDR2 SVGAGI. Here the CDR3 reads CASSYSVAGGSYEQYF. The CDR3 DNA follows: TGTGCCAGCAGTTACTCTGTTGCGGGGGGGTCCTACGAGCAGTACTTC.

There are a few counts of this clone. The genes are TRBV18 and TRBJ1-2; 10 positions agree with TRBD1. Germline CDR1 and CDR2: KGHSH and LQKENI. The J segment lost 4 bases and the V segment lost 2 bases, leaving 10 bases of the junction unmatched. The CDR3 length is 17 residues. DNA for the CDR3: TGTGCCAGCTCACCAAGGCCAGAGGGACAGGGGTTCTATGGCTACACCTTC. Protein: CASSPRPEGQGFYGYTF. The complete variable domain, with remaining parts taken from reference TRBV18 and TRBJ1-2, reads NAGVMQNPRHLVRRRGQEARLRCSPMKGHSHVYWYRQLPEEGLKFMVYLQKENIIDESGMPKERFSAEFPKEGPSILRIQQVVRGDSAAYFCASSPRPEGQGFYGYTFGSGTRLTVV.

This rearrangement joins TRBV5-8 to TRBJ1-5; D is unresolved. The CDR3 totals 18 residues. V was trimmed by 4 bases and J by 1 base, leaving 21 bases between them. Germline V gene lookup returns CDR1 SGHTS and CDR2 YDEGEE. The CDR3 protein is CASSAEGRELTSNQPQHF. In DNA form, the CDR3 reads TGTGCCAGCAGCGCCGAAGGAAGGGAGCTTACGAGCAATCAGCCCCAGCATTTT.

In nucleotides, the CDR3 is TGTGCCAGCAGCGTAGGTCCGGACAATGAGCAGTTCTTC. The encoded protein is CASSVGPDNEQFF. V usage is TRBV9 and J usage is TRBJ2-1; the D is unclear. This CDR3 comprises 13 residues. Germline V gene data show CDR1 as SGDLS and CDR2 as YYNGEE. V shed 0 bases and J shed 5 bases, with 6 bases lying between them.

The DNA of the CDR3 is TGTGCCAGCAGTGTAGGCTCAACAGGGAAGTCAGAGACCCAGTACTTC. Encoded protein: CASSVGSTGKSETQYF. The rearrangement links TRBV27 to TRBJ2-5, with TRBD1 as a possible D gene (6 bases). Trimming removed 5 bases at V and 4 bases at J, with 20 bases between. The CDR3 totals 16 residues. CDR1 and CDR2 from the germline V gene are MNHEY and SMNVEV (reference sequence).

This clone has a handful of counts. The chain has TRBV30 and TRBJ1-1, with D unresolved. The CDR3 covers 11 residues. V dropped 3 bases and J dropped 8 bases, with 10 bases sitting between them. Germline V lookup: CDR1 GTSNPN, CDR2 SVGIG (reference sequence). The CDR3 loop is CAWSGGVEAFF. The CDR3 bases are TGTGCCTGGAGCGGTGGAGTCGAAGCTTTCTTT. The variable domain in full, completed from reference TRBV30 and TRBJ1-1, reads SQTIHQWPATLVQPVGSPLSLECTVEGTSNPNLYWYRQAAGRGLQLLFYSVGIGQISSEVPQNLSASRPQDRQFILSSKKLLLSDSGFYLCAWSGGVEAFFGQGTRLTVV.

This clone showed up just a few times. This rearrangement joins TRBV4-3 to TRBJ2-1; 9 nucleotides agree with TRBD2. CDR3 size: 16 residues. Germline values: CDR1 LGHNA, CDR2 YSLEER. The junction had 12 bases not matched to a gene; V was cut back by 1 base and J by 11 bases. The CDR3 region is CASSQVEREDFGKQFF. In nucleotides, the CDR3 is TGCGCCAGCAGCCAAGTGGAGCGGGAGGATTTCGGCAAGCAGTTCTTC.

A few counts support this clone. The genes are TRBV28 and TRBJ1-1; no firm D call. There are 12 residues in the CDR3. V lost 7 bases and J lost 7, with 13 bases in between. Per the germline V gene, CDR1 is MDHEN and CDR2 is SYDVKM. The CDR3 region is CASNPPGSEAFF. In DNA form, the CDR3 reads TGTGCCAGCAACCCCCCGGGTAGTGAAGCTTTCTTT.

The chain is built from TRBV28 and TRBJ1-3; D ambiguous. This CDR3 spans 14 amino acids. Germline-derived CDR1 and CDR2 are MDHEN and SYDVKM. Trimming left V 8 bases short and J 3 bases short, with 14 bases between. CDR3 DNA sequence: TGTGCCAGCCGGAGTTATCCCTTTGGAAACACCATATATTTT. It is translated as CASRSYPFGNTIYF.

The chain couples TRBV30 to TRBJ2-1; 11 bases are a match to TRBD2. Trimming took 6 bases from V and 8 from J; bases not matched to a gene: 18. Germline CDR1 is GTSNPN and CDR2 is SVGIG (reference sequence). The CDR3 spans 17 residues. Here the CDR3 DNA reads TGTGCCTGCGATTTAGAACCGGGACTAGCGGTTAGGGATGAGCAGTTCTTC. Translation: CACDLEPGLAVRDEQFF.